This T cell receptor beta chain originates from a study of T-cell reconstitution after alpha-beta-depleted transplantation in children. It was with unique molecular identifiers that the TCRbeta library was prepared. TCRdb analysed the PCR reads with MiXCR anew, one entry per CDR3 protein. The sample holds roughly 220,000 distinct CDR3 sequences, around 13% seen once. This clonotype was seen repeatedly, ten times or more. The receptor's source is a human donor who donated a stem cell graft to a child with acute lymphoblastic leukemia. Sequenced here: PBMCs from the stem cell graft donor, sampled from the stem cell graft.

In nucleotides, the CDR3 is TGTGCCAGCTCACCAAGAGGGGATGGCACTGAAGCTTTCTTT. This encodes CASSPRGDGTEAFF. This sequence joins TRBV18 and TRBJ1-1; possibly TRBD1 for D (5 bases). The CDR3 length is 14 residues. CDR1 and CDR2 from the germline V gene are KGHSH and LQKENI. The germline V and J ends were trimmed by 2 bases and 4 bases, with 11 bases remaining between them.